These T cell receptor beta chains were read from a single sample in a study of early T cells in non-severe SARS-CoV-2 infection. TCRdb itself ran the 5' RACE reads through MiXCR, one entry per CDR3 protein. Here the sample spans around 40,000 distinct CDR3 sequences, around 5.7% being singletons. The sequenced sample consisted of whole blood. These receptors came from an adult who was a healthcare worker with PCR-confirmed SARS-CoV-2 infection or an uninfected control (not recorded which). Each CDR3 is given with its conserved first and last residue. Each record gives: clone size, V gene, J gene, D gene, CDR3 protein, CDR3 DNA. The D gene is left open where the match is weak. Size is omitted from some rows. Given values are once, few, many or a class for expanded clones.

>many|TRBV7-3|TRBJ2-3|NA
CASSLSSLYTDTQYF
TGTGCCAGCAGCTTAAGCAGTCTATACACAGATACGCAGTATTTT
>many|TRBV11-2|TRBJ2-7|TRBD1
CASSSGTGVSEQYF
TGTGCCAGCAGCTCCGGGACAGGGGTTTCGGAGCAGTACTTC
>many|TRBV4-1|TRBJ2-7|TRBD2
CASSQVISGRAIYEQYF
TGCGCCAGCAGCCAAGTTATTAGCGGGAGAGCAATCTACGAGCAGTACTTC
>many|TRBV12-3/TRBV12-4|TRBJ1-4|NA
CASSPHGATNEKLFF
TGTGCCAGCAGTCCTCATGGGGCCACTAATGAAAAACTGTTTTTT
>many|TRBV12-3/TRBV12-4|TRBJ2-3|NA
CASSPGTDTQYF
TGTGCCAGCTCCCCAGGCACAGATACGCAGTATTTT
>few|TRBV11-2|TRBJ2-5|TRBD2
CASSSTSGERGRETQYF
TGTGCCAGCAGCTCGACTAGCGGGGAGAGGGGGCGAGAGACCCAGTACTTC
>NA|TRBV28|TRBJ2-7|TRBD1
CASSLDRGLTYEQYF
TGTGCCAGCAGTTTAGACAGGGGATTGACCTACGAGCAGTACTTC
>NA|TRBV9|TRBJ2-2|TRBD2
CASSVGLAENTGELFF
TGTGCCAGCAGCGTAGGACTAGCGGAGAACACCGGGGAGCTGTTTTTT
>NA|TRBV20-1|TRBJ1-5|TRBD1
CSADTTRGLPNQPQHF
TGCAGTGCTGATACTACCAGGGGGCTCCCAAATCAGCCCCAGCATTTT
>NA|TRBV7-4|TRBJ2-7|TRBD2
CASSFRRGLAQSTYEQYF
TGTGCCAGCAGCTTCCGCCGGGGACTAGCCCAAAGCACGTACGAGCAGTACTTC
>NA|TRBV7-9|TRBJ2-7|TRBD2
CASSLIAGTYGQYF
TGTGCCAGCAGCTTAATAGCGGGAACCTACGGGCAGTACTTC
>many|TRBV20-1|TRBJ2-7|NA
CSARDAALPTYEQYF
TGCAGTGCTAGAGATGCGGCTTTACCCACCTACGAGCAGTACTTC
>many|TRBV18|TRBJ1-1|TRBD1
CASSPGQGNMNTEAFF
TGTGCCAGCTCACCCGGACAGGGGAACATGAACACTGAAGCTTTCTTT
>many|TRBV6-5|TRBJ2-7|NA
CASSYSRSGEDEQYF
TGTGCCAGCAGTTACTCGAGGTCGGGGGAGGACGAGCAGTACTTC
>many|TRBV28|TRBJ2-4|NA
CASSVYIPGPENIQYF
TGTGCCAGCTCAGTTTATATCCCGGGACCAGAAAACATTCAGTACTTC
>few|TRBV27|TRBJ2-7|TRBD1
CASSLEGQGATSYEQYF
TGTGCCAGCAGTTTGGAGGGGCAGGGGGCTACCTCCTACGAGCAGTACTTC
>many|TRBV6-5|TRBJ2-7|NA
CASKGGSPEQYF
TGTGCCAGCAAGGGGGGTTCCCCCGAGCAGTACTTC
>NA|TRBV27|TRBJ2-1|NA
CASSLKVGYNEQFF
TGTGCCAGCAGTTTGAAGGTGGGATACAATGAGCAGTTCTTC
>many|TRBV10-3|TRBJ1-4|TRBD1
CAAQTGLDEKLFF
TGTGCCGCCCAGACAGGGTTGGATGAAAAACTGTTTTTT
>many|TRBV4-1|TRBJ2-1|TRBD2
CASSQPKLAGETNEQFF
TGCGCCAGCAGCCAACCTAAGCTGGCGGGAGAGACGAATGAGCAGTTCTTC
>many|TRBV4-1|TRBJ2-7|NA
CASSTHRTVSYEQYF
TGCGCCAGCAGCACACATCGGACAGTCTCCTACGAGCAGTACTTC
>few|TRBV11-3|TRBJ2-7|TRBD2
CASSLGAGALPGEQYF
TGTGCCAGCAGCTTAGGAGCGGGAGCCCTCCCAGGCGAGCAGTACTTC
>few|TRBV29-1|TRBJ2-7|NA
CSVEDQDSYEQYF
TGCAGCGTTGAAGATCAGGACTCCTACGAGCAGTACTTC
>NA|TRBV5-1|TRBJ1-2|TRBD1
CASSLAGQPMSYTF
TGCGCCAGCAGCTTGGCGGGACAGCCTATGAGCTACACCTTC
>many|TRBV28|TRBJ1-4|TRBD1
CASATGTGSEKLFF
TGTGCCAGTGCTACCGGGACAGGGAGTGAAAAACTGTTTTTT
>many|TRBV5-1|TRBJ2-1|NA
CASSLEGGKTLNEQFF
TGCGCCAGCAGCTTGGAAGGCGGGAAGACTCTGAATGAGCAGTTCTTC
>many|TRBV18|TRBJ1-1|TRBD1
CASSPPTGETEAFF
TGTGCCAGCTCACCACCGACAGGGGAGACTGAAGCTTTCTTT
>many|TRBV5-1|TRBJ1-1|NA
CASKIGTGNTEAFF
TGCGCCAGCAAGATTGGGACGGGGAACACTGAAGCTTTCTTT
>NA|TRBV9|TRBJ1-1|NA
CASGKNTEAFF
TGTGCCAGCGGGAAGAACACTGAAGCTTTCTTT
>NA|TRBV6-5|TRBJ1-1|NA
CASRTITQRLTEAFF
TGTGCCAGCAGAACAATAACGCAGAGACTCACTGAAGCTTTCTTT
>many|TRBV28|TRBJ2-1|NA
CASRPGSALYNEQFF
TGTGCCAGCAGACCAGGGAGTGCCCTGTACAATGAGCAGTTCTTC
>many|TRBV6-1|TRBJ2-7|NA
CASSAKEIDEQYF
TGTGCCAGCAGCGCGAAGGAAATAGACGAGCAGTACTTC
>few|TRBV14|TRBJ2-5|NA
CASSQQQVQETQYF
TGTGCCAGCAGCCAACAACAGGTTCAAGAGACCCAGTACTTC
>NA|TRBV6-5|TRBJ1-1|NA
CATQTLNTEAFF
TGTGCCACCCAGACCTTGAACACTGAAGCTTTCTTT
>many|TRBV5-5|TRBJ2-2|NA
CASRTGHFTGELFF
TGTGCCAGCAGGACCGGCCACTTCACCGGGGAGCTGTTTTTT
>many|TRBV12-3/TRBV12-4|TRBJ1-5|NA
CASIQQGHSNQPQHF
TGTGCCAGCATTCAACAGGGTCATAGCAATCAGCCCCAGCATTTT
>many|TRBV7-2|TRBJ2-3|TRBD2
CASSLRTSGPSTTDTQYF
TGTGCCAGCAGCTTAAGGACTAGCGGGCCATCTACCACAGATACGCAGTATTTT
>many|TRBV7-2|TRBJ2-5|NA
CASSLAATRMTQETQYF
TGTGCCAGCAGCTTAGCGGCGACTAGAATGACACAAGAGACCCAGTACTTC
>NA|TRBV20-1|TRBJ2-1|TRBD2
CSAGGSIAGMIF
TGCAGTGCTGGGGGATCGATAGCGGGCATGATCTTC
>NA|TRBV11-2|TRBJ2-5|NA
CASSSRGQETQYF
TGTGCCAGCAGCTCCAGGGGCCAAGAGACCCAGTACTTC
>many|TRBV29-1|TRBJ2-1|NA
CSVEGSDNEQFF
TGCAGCGTTGAAGGCAGCGACAATGAGCAGTTCTTC
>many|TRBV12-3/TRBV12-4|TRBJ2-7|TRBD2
CASSLAGGYEQYF
TGTGCCAGCAGTTTGGCGGGAGGCTACGAGCAGTACTTC
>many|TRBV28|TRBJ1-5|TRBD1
CASRRMGQGAKPQHF
TGTGCCAGCAGAAGGATGGGGCAGGGGGCGAAGCCCCAGCATTTT
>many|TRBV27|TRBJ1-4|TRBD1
CASSPGQGREKLFF
TGTGCCAGCAGTCCCGGACAGGGTAGAGAAAAACTGTTTTTT
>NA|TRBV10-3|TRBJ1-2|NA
CAISEATNYGYTF
TGTGCCATCAGTGAGGCTACTAACTATGGCTACACCTTC
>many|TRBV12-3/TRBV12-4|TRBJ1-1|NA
CASSSQEYTEAFF
TGTGCCAGCAGTTCACAGGAATACACTGAAGCTTTCTTT
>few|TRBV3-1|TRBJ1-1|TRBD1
CASSQRQGNTEAFF
TGTGCCAGCAGCCAACGACAGGGGAACACTGAAGCTTTCTTT
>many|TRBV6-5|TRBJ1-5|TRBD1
CASSSFGTGGNQPQHF
TGTGCCAGCAGCAGCTTCGGGACAGGGGGCAATCAGCCCCAGCATTTT
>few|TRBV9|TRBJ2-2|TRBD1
CASSQAGQGSGELFF
TGTGCCAGCAGCCAGGCGGGACAGGGTTCCGGGGAGCTGTTTTTT
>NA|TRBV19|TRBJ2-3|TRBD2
CASSILAGPTDTQYF
TGTGCCAGTAGTATCCTAGCGGGTCCCACAGATACGCAGTATTTT
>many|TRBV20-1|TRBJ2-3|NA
CSARDRERYASTDTQYF
TGCAGTGCTAGAGATCGGGAGCGGTACGCTAGCACAGATACGCAGTATTTT
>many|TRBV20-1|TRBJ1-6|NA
CSARTGFSYNSPLHF
TGCAGTGCTAGAACAGGGTTTTCCTATAATTCACCCCTCCACTTT
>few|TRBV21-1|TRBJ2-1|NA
CASSKGGQRNEQFF
TGTGCCAGCAGCAAAGGGGGACAGCGAAATGAGCAGTTCTTC
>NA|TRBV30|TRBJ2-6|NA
CAWSVQTGGANVLTF
TGTGCCTGGAGTGTACAGACAGGTGGGGCCAACGTCCTGACTTTC
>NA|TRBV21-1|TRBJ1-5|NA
CASSNCRQDSNQPQHF
TGTGCCAGCAGCAATTGTCGCCAGGATAGCAATCAGCCCCAGCATTTT
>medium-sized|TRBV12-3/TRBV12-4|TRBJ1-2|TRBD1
CASSDSRDRGSHGYTF
TGTGCCAGCAGTGACAGCCGGGACAGAGGATCCCATGGCTACACCTTC
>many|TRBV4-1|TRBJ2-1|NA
CASSQEGGRESSYNEQFF
TGCGCCAGCAGCCAAGAAGGGGGGCGGGAGAGCTCCTACAATGAGCAGTTCTTC